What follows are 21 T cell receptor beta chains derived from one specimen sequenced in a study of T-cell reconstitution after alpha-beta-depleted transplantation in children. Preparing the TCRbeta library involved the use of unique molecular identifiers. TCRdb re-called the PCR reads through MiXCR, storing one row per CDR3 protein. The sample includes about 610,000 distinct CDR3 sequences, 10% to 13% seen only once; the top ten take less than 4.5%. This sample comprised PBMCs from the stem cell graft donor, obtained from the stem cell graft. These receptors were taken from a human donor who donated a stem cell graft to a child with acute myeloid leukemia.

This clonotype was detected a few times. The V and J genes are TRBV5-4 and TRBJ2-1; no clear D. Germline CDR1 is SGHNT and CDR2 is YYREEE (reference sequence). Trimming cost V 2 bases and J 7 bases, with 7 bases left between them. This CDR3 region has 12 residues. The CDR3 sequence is CASSFPMNEQFF. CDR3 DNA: TGTGCCAGCAGCTTTCCAATGAATGAGCAGTTCTTC.

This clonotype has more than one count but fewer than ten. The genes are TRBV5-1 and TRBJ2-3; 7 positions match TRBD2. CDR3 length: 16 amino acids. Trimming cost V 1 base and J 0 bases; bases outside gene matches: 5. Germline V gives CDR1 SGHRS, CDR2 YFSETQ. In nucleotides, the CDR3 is TGCGCCAGCAGCTTGAGTCGTAGCGGGAGCACAGATACGCAGTATTTT. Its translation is CASSLSRSGSTDTQYF.

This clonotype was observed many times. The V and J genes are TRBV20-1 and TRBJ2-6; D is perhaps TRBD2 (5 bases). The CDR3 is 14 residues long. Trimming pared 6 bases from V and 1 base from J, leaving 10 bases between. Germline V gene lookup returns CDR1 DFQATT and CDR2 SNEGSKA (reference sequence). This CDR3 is CSAAETSGANVLTF. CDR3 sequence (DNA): TGCAGTGCAGCGGAGACTTCTGGGGCCAACGTCCTGACTTTC.

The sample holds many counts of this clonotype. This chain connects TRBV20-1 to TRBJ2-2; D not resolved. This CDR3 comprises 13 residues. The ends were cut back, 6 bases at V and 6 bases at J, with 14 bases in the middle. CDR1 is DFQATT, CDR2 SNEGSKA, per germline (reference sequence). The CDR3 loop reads CSAGDLRPGELFF. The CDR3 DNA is TGCAGTGCGGGTGACCTTCGACCCGGGGAGCTGTTTTTT.

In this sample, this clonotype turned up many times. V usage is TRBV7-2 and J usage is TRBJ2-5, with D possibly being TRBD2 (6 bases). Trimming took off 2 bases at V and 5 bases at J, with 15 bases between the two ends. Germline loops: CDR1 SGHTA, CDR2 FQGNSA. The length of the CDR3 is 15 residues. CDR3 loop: CASSLNGGTSETQYF. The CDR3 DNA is TGTGCCAGCAGCTTAAACGGCGGGACTTCGGAGACCCAGTACTTC.

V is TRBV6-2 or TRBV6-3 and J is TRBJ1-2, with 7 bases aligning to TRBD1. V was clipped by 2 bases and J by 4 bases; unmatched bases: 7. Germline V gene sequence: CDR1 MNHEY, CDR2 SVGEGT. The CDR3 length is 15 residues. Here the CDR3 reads CASSYVGTEFYGYTF. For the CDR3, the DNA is TGTGCCAGCAGTTACGTCGGGACAGAGTTCTATGGCTACACCTTC.

CDR3 DNA sequence: TGCGCCAGCAGCCTAGGGACTAGCGGGTTGTTTTCCTACGAGCAGTACTTC. As protein: CASSLGTSGLFSYEQYF. V usage is TRBV5-1 and J usage is TRBJ2-7, with 12 bases matching TRBD2. The CDR3 contains 17 residues. V gave up 4 bases and J gave up 1 base; unmatched junction bases: 9. Germline CDR1 SGHRS, CDR2 YFSETQ.

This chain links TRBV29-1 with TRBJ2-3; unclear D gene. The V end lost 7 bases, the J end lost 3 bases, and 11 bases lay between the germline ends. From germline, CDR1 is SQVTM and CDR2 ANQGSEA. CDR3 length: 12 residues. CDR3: CSADKGTDTQYF. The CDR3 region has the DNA TGCAGCGCCGATAAAGGGACAGATACGCAGTATTTT.

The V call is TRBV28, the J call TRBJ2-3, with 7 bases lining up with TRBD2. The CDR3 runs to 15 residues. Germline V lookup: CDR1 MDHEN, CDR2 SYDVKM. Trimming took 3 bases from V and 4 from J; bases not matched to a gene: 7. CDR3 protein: CASSFTGRPPDTQYF. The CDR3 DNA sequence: TGTGCCAGCAGTTTTACCGGGAGGCCCCCAGATACGCAGTATTTT.

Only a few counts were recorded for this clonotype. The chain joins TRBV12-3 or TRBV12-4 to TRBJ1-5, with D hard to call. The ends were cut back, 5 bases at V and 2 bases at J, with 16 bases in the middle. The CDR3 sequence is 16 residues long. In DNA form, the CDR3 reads TGTGCCAGCAGTATCCAGAGGGATTTTGGCAATCAGCCCCAGCATTTT. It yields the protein CASSIQRDFGNQPQHF.

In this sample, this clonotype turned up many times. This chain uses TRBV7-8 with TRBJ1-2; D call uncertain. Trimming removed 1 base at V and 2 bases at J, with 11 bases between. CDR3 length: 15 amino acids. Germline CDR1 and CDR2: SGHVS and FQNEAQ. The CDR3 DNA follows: TGTGCCAGCAGCTTAGGGGAGGGTCCCAACTATGGCTACACCTTC. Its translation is CASSLGEGPNYGYTF.

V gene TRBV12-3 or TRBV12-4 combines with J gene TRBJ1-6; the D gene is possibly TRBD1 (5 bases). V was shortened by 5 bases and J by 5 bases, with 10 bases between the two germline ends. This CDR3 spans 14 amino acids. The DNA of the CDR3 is TGTGCCAGCAGTCACGGACAAGATAATTCACCCCTCCACTTT. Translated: CASSHGQDNSPLHF.

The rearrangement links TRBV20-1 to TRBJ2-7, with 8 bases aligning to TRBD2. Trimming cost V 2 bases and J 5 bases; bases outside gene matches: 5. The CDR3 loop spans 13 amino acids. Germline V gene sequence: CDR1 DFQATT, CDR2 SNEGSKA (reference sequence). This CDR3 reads CSARFSGIHEQYF. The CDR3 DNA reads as TGCAGTGCTAGATTTAGCGGGATCCACGAGCAGTACTTC.

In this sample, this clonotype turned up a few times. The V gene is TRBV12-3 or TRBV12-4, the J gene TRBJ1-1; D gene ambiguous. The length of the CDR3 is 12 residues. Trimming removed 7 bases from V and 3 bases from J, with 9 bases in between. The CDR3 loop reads CASTLHDTEAFF. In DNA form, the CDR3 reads TGTGCCAGCACCCTACACGACACTGAAGCTTTCTTT.

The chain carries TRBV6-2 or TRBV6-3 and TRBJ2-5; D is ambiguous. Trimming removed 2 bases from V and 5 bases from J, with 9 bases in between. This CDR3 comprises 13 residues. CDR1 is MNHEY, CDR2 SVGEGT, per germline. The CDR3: CASSYEVPETQYF. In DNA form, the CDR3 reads TGTGCCAGCAGTTACGAGGTACCGGAGACCCAGTACTTC.

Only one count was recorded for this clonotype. CDR3 sequence: CASSLVLIRGAGGSGEQYF. The CDR3 nucleotides are TGTGCCAGCAGTTTAGTCCTTATACGAGGGGCAGGGGGCTCCGGCGAGCAGTACTTC. The chain joins TRBV7-3 to TRBJ2-7; TRBD1 matches at 8 bases. The CDR3 loop spans 19 amino acids. J was trimmed by 6 bases and V by 6 bases; bases with no gene match: 25. Germline V gene data show CDR1 as SGHTA and CDR2 as FQGTGA.

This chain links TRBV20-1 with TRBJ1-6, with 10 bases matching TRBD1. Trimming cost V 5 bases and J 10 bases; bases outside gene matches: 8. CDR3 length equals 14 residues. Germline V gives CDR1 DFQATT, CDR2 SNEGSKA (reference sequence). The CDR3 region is CSASPGQGKSPLHF. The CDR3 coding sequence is TGCAGTGCTTCACCGGGACAGGGGAAATCACCCCTCCACTTT.

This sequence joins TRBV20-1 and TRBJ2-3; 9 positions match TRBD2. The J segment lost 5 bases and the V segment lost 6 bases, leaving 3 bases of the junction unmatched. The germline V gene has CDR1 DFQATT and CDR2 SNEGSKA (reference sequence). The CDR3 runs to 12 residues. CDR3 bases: TGCAGTGCGAGACTAGCGGTAGATACGCAGTATTTT. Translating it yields CSARLAVDTQYF.

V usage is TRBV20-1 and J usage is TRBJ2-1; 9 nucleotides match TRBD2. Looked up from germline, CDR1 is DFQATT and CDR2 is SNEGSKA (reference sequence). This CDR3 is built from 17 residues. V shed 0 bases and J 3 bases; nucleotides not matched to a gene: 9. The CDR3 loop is CSARDGGRGSYYNEQFF. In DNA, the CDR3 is TGCAGTGCTAGAGATGGCGGGAGGGGGTCCTACTACAATGAGCAGTTCTTC.

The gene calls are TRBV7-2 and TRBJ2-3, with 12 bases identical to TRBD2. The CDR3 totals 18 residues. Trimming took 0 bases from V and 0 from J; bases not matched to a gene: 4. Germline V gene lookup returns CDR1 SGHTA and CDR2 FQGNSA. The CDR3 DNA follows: TGTGCCAGCAGCTTAGCTGGGACTAGCGGGTGGAGCACAGATACGCAGTATTTT. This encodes CASSLAGTSGWSTDTQYF.

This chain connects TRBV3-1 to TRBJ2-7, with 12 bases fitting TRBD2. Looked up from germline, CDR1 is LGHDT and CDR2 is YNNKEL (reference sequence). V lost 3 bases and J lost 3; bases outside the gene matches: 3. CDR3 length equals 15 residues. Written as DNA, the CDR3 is TGTGCCAGCAGCCACACTAGCGGGAGGTACTACGAGCAGTACTTC. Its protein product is CASSHTSGRYYEQYF.